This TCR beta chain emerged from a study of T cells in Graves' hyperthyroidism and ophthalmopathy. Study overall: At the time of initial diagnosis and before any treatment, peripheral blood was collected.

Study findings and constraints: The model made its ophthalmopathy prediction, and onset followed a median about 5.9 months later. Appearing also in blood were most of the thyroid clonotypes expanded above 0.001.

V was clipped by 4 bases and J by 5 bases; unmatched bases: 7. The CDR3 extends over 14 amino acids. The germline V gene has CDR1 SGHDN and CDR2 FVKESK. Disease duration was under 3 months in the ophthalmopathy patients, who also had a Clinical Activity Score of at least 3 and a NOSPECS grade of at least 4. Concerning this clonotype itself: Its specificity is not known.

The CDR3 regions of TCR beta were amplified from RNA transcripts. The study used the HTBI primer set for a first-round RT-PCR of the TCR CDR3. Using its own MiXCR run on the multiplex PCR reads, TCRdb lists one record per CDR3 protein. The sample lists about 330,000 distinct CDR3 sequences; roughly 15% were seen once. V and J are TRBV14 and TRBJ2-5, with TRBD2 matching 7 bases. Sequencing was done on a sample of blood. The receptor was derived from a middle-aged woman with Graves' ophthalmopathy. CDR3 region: CASSPIRGVETQYF. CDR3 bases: TGTGCCAGCAGCCCCATACGGGGGGTGGAGACCCAGTACTTC. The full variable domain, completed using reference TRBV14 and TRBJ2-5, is EAGVTQFPSHSVIEKGQTVTLRCDPISGHDNLYWYRRVMGKEIKFLLHFVKESKQDESGMPNNRFLAERTGGTYSTLKVQPAELEDSGVYFCASSPIRGVETQYFGPGTRLLVL.